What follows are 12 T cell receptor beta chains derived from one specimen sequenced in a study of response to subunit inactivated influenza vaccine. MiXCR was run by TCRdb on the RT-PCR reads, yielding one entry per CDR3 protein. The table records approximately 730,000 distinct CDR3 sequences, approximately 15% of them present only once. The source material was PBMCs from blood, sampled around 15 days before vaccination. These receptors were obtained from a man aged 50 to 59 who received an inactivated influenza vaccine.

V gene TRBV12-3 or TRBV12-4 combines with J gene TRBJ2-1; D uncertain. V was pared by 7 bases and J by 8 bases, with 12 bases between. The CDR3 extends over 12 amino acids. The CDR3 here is CASTDGGYEQFF. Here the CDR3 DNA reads TGTGCCAGCACCGACGGCGGTTATGAGCAGTTCTTC.

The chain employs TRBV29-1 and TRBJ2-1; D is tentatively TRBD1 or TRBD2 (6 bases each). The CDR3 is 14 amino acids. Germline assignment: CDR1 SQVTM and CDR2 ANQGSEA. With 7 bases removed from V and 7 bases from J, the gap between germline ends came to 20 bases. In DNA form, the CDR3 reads TGCAGCGCGGAGGGGCGGTGGGGGCTGAATGAGCAGTTCTTC. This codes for CSAEGRWGLNEQFF.

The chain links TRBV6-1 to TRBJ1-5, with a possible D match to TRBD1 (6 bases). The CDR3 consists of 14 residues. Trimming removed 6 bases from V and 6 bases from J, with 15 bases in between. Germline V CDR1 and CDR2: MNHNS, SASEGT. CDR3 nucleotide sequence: TGTGCCAGCAGACTGAGGGGGGGGAGTCAGCCCCAGCATTTT. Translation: CASRLRGGSQPQHF.

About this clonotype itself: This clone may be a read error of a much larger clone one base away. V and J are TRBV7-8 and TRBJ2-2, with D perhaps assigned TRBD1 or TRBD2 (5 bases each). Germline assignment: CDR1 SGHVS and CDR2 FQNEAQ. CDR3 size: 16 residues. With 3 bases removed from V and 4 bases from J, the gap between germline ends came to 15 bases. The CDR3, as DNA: TGTGCCAGCAGCTTGCCCCCCGGGGCCTCCACCGGGGAGCTGTTTTTT. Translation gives CASSLPPGASTGELFF.

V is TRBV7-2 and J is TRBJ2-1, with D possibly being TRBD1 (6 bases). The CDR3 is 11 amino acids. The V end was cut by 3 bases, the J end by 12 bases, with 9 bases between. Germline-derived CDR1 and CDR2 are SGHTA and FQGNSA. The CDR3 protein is CASSLGTTQFF. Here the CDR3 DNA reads TGTGCCAGCAGCTTGGGGACAACGCAGTTCTTC.

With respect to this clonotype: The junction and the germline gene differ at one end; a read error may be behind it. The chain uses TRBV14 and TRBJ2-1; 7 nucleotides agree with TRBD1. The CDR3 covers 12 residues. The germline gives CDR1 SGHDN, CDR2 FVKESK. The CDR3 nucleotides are TGTTCCAGCAGCCCTGACAGGGCAGAGCAGTTCTTC. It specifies CSSSPDRAEQFF.

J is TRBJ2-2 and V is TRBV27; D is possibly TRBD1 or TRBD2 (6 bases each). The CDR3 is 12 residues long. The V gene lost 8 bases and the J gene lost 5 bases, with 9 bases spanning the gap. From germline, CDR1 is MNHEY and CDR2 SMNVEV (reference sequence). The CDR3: CASRGPTGELFF. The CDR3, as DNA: TGTGCCAGCCGGGGGCCGACCGGGGAGCTGTTTTTT.

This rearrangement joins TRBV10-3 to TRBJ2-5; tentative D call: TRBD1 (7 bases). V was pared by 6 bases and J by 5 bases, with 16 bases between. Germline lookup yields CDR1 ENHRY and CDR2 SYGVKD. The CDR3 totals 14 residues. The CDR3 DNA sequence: TGTGCCATCAGCGGAGGGGGCGCGGGGGAGACCCAGTACTTC. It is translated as CAISGGGAGETQYF.

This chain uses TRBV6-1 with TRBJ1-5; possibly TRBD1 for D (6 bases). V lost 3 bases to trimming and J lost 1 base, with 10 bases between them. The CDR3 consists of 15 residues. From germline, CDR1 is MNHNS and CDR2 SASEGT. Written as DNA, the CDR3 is TGTGCCAGCAGTGAGTCGGGACACAGCAATCAGCCCCAGCATTTT. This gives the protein CASSESGHSNQPQHF.

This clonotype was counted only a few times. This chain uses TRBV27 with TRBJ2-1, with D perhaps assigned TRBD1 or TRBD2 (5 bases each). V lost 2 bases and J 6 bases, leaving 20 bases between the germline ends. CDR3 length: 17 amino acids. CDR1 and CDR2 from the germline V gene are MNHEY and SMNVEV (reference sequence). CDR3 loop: CASSLARGGLGINEQFF. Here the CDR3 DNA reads TGTGCCAGCAGTTTAGCAAGGGGCGGGCTAGGAATCAATGAGCAGTTCTTC.

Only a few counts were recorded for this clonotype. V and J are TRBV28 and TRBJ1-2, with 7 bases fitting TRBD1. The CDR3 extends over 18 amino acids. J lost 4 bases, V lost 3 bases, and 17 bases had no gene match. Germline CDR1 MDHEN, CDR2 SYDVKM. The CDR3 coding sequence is TGTGCCAGCAGTTTCAATCCTAGAGTGACAGGGAGTGGCTATGGCTACACCTTC. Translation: CASSFNPRVTGSGYGYTF.

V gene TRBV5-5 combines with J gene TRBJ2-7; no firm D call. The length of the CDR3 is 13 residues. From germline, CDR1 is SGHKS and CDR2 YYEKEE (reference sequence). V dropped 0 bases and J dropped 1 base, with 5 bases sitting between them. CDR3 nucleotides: TGTGCCAGCAGCTTGGCCGAATCCTACGAGCAGTACTTC. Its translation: CASSLAESYEQYF. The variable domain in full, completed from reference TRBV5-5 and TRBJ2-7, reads DAGVTQSPTHLIKTRGQQVTLRCSPISGHKSVSWYQQVLGQGPQFIFQYYEKEERGRGNFPDRFSARQFPNYSSELNVNALLLGDSALYLCASSLAESYEQYFGPGTRLTVT.